These 5 T cell receptor beta chains were sequenced from one sample in a study of T cells in Graves' hyperthyroidism and ophthalmopathy (dated by TCRdb to about 2019). Receptor libraries were prepared by multiplex PCR. TCRdb shows the sequencer as Illumina HiSeq 2000. The TCR beta CDR3 regions were amplified from RNA transcripts. The TCR CDR3 was subjected to a first round of RT-PCR using the HTBI primer set and the Qiagen OneStep RT-PCR kit. The raw public reads went through TCRdb reprocessing: fastp at Q25, MiXCR clone calling, in-frame beta chains kept. Every distinct CDR3 protein forms one entry, paired with its most common genes and DNA. A total of about 760,000 distinct CDR3 sequences appear in this sample, around 40% of them only once. The ten biggest clones cover 31% of the sample. Sequencing input: blood. These receptors were obtained from a woman aged 40 to 50 with Graves' hyperthyroidism.

This clonotype was detected many times. The V call is TRBV29-1, the J call TRBJ2-7; D might be TRBD1 (6 bases). CDR3 size: 14 residues. Germline-derived CDR1 and CDR2 are SQVTM and ANQGSEA. V lost 4 bases and J 2 bases, leaving 15 bases between the germline ends. The CDR3 region is CSVARVDSPYEQYF. The CDR3, as DNA: TGCAGCGTTGCTAGGGTGGACAGCCCCTACGAGCAGTACTTC.

In this sample, this clonotype turned up many times. This chain links TRBV9 with TRBJ1-5; D possibly corresponds to TRBD1 (6 bases). CDR3 length: 15 amino acids. The germline V gene has CDR1 SGDLS and CDR2 YYNGEE. Trimming cost V 2 bases and J 5 bases, with 14 bases left between them. The CDR3 DNA sequence: TGTGCCAGCAGCGTGACCGGGACAACCTATCAGCCCCAGCATTTT. Its translation is CASSVTGTTYQPQHF.

For this clonotype: One end of the junction does not line up with germline, which may come from a read error. The chain employs TRBV11-2 and TRBJ2-7; 9 bases are a match to TRBD1. The CDR3 contains 15 residues. Germline V gene data show CDR1 as SGHAT and CDR2 as FQNNGV. The CDR3 coding sequence is TGCGCCAGCAGCCAAGCCGGGACAGGGCCCTACGAGCAGTACTTC. Protein: CASSQAGTGPYEQYF.

About this clonotype: A much larger clone differs from this one at a single base, so this may be a read error. This chain connects TRBV7-9 to TRBJ1-1; possibly TRBD1 for D (6 bases). The CDR3 totals 16 residues. The V end lost 0 bases, the J end lost 4 bases, and 15 bases lay between the germline ends. The germline V gene has CDR1 SEHNR and CDR2 FQNEAQ (reference sequence). The CDR3 protein is CASSLAAWTEGTEAFF. Here the CDR3 DNA reads TGTGCCAGCAGCTTAGCGGCCTGGACAGAGGGCACTGAAGCTTTCTTT.

This chain uses TRBV9 with TRBJ1-2; D gene uncertain. The CDR3 is made up of 15 amino acids. V was pared by 3 bases and J by 0 bases, with 12 bases between. The germline gives CDR1 SGDLS, CDR2 YYNGEE. CDR3 in amino acids: CASSETPGANYGYTF. As DNA, the CDR3 is TGTGCCAGCAGCGAAACACCCGGGGCTAACTATGGCTACACCTTC.